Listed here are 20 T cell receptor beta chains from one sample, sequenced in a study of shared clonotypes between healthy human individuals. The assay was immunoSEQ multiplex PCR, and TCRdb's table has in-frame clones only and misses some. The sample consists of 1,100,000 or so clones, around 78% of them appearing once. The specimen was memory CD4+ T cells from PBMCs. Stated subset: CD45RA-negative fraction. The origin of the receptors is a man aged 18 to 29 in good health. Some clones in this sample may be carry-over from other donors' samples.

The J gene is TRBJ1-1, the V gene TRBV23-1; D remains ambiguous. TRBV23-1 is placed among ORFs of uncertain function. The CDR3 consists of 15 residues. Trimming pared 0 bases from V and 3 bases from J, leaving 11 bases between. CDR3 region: CASSQSTGSYTEAFF. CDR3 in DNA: TGCGCCAGCAGTCAATCAACCGGGAGCTACACTGAAGCTTTCTTT.

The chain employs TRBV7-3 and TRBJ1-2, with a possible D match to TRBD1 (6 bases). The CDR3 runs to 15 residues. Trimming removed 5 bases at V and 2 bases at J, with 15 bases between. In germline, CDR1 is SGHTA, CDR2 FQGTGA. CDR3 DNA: TGTGCCAGCAGCCCAACAGGGAAGGGGAACTATGGCTACACCTTC. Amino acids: CASSPTGKGNYGYTF.

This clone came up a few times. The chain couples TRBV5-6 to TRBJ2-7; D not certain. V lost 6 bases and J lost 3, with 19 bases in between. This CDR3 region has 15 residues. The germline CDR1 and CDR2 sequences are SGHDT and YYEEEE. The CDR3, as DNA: TGTGCCAGCATGCGGCGACATCCCCCAAACTACGAGCAGTACTTC. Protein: CASMRRHPPNYEQYF.

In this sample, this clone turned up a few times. The CDR3 sequence is CASSPPASGAYEQYF. Here the CDR3 DNA reads TGTGCCAGCTCACCACCGGCGTCGGGGGCATACGAGCAGTACTTC. The V gene is TRBV18, the J gene TRBJ2-7; D possibly matches TRBD1 or TRBD2 (6 bases each). This CDR3 has 15 residues. Germline-derived CDR1 and CDR2 are KGHSH and LQKENI. Between the trimmed V and J ends, which lost 0 bases and 4 bases, there was a span of 13 bases.

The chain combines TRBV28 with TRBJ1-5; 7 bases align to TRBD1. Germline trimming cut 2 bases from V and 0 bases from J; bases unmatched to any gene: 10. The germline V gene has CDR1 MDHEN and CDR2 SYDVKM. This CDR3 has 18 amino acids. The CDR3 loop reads CASSLRQGGLGSNQPQHF. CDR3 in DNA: TGTGCCAGCAGTTTAAGGCAGGGGGGTCTTGGTAGCAATCAGCCCCAGCATTTT.

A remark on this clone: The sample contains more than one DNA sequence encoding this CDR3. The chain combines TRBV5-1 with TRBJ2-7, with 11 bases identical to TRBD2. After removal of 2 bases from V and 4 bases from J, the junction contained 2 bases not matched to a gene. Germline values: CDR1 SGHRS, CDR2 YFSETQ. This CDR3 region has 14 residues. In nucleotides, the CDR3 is TGCGCCAGCAGCTTTACTAGCGGGAGTTACGAGCAGTACTTC. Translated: CASSFTSGSYEQYF.

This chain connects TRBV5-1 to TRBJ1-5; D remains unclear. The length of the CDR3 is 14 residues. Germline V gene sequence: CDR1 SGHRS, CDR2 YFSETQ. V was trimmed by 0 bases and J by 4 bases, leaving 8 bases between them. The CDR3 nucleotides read TGCGCCAGCAGCTTGGATCCAGAGAATCAGCCCCAGCATTTT. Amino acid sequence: CASSLDPENQPQHF. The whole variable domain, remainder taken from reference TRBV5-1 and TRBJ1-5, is KAGVTQTPRYLIKTRGQQVTLSCSPISGHRSVSWYQQTPGQGLQFLFEYFSETQRNKGNFPGRFSGRQFSNSRSEMNVSTLELGDSALYLCASSLDPENQPQHFGDGTRLSIL.

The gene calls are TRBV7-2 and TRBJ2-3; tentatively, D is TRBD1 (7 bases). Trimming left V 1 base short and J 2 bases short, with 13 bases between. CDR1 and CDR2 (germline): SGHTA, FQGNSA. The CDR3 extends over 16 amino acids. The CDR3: CASSLGAGQLTDTQYF. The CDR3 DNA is TGTGCCAGCAGCTTAGGGGCGGGACAGCTCACAGATACGCAGTATTTT.

The CDR3 sequence: CAISSGLAGDGEQFF. The DNA of the CDR3 is TGTGCCATCAGTTCAGGACTAGCGGGAGATGGGGAGCAGTTCTTC. The J gene is TRBJ2-1, the V gene TRBV10-3; TRBD2 matches at 13 bases. This CDR3 comprises 15 residues. Germline CDR1 ENHRY, CDR2 SYGVKD. V was clipped by 5 bases and J by 10 bases; unmatched bases: 8.

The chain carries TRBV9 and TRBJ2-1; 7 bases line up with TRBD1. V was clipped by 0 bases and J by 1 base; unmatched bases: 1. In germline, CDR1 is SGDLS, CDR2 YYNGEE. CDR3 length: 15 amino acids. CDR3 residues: CASSVGQGSYNEQFF. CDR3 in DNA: TGTGCCAGCAGCGTAGGACAGGGTTCCTACAATGAGCAGTTCTTC.

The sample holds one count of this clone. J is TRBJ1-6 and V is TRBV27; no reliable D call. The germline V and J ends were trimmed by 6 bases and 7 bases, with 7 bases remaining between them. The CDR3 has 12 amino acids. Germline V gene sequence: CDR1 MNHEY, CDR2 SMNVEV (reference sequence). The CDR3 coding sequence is TGTGCCAGCAGCTCGGGAAATTCACCCCTCCACTTT. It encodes CASSSGNSPLHF.

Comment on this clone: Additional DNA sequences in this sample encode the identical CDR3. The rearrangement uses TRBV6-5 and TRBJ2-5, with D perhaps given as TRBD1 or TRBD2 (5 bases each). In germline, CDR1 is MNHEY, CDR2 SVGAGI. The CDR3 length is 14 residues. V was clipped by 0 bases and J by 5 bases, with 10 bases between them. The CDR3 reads CASSYSRGQETQYF. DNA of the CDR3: TGTGCCAGCAGTTACTCGAGGGGTCAGGAGACCCAGTACTTC.

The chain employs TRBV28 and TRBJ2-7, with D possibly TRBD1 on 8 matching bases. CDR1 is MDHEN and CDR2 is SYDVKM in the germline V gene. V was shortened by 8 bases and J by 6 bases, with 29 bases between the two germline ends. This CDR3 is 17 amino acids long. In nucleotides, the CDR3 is TGTGCCAGCGGACTTTTGGGAGCGGGGACAGGAGGGTCCGAGCAGTACTTC. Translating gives CASGLLGAGTGGSEQYF.

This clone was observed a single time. The CDR3 DNA follows: TGTGCCAGCAGCGCAGAGGACAGGGGACAAGAGACCCAGTACTTC. Its protein product is CASSAEDRGQETQYF. This chain joins TRBV9 and TRBJ2-5, with 9 bases that match TRBD1. V lost 3 bases and J lost 2; bases outside the gene matches: 5. The V gene's germline CDR1 is SGDLS and CDR2 YYNGEE. The CDR3 is made up of 15 amino acids. The whole variable domain, remainder taken from reference TRBV9 and TRBJ2-5, is DSGVTQTPKHLITATGQRVTLRCSPRSGDLSVYWYQQSLDQGLQFLIQYYNGEERAKGNILERFSAQQFPDLHSELNLSSLELGDSALYFCASSAEDRGQETQYFGPGTRLLVL.

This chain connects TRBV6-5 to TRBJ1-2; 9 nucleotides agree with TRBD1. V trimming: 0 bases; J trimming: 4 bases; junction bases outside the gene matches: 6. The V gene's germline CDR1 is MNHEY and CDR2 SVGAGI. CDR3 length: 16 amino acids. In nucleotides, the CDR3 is TGTGCCAGCAGTTACTCCCGGGACAGGGCCCTCTATGGCTACACCTTC. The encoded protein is CASSYSRDRALYGYTF.

The CDR3 loop reads CASSPTSGRFNEQFF. The CDR3 DNA follows: TGTGCCAGCAGCCCGACTAGCGGGAGGTTCAATGAGCAGTTCTTC. This chain uses TRBV5-4 with TRBJ2-1, with 13 nucleotides matching TRBD2. Germline CDR1 reads SGHNT; CDR2 reads YYREEE (reference sequence). The CDR3 contains 15 residues. Trimming removed 4 bases from V and 6 bases from J; junction bases left unmatched: 4.

CDR3 bases: TGTGCCAGCAGCTCATACATCCCCTCTGGGGCCAACGTCCTGACTTTC. Its protein is CASSSYIPSGANVLTF. The chain employs TRBV5-6 and TRBJ2-6, with D hard to call. CDR3 size: 16 residues. CDR1 is SGHDT, CDR2 YYEEEE, per germline. The germline V and J ends were trimmed by 3 bases and 0 bases, with 10 bases remaining between them.

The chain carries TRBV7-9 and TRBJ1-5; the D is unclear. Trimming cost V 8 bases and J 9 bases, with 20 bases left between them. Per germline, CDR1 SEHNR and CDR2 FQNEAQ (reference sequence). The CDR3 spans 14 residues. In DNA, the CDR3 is TGTGCCAGCTCTTCATTCCAGGCCTTGGGGCCCCAGCATTTT. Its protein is CASSSFQALGPQHF.

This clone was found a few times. The CDR3 sequence is CASSQPGRTYNEQFF. The DNA of the CDR3 is TGTGCCAGCAGCCAACCCGGACGGACCTACAATGAGCAGTTCTTC. The V and J genes are TRBV4-2 and TRBJ2-1, with no clear D. V shed 2 bases and J shed 2 bases, with 10 bases lying between them. The CDR3 totals 15 residues. Germline CDR1 and CDR2: LGHNA and YNFKEQ.

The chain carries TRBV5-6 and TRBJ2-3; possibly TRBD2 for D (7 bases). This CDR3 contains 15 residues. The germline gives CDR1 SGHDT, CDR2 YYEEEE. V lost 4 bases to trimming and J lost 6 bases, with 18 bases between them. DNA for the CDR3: TGTGCCAGCAGCCTAGGGGGGGACATTGCTGATACGCAGTATTTT. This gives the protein CASSLGGDIADTQYF.